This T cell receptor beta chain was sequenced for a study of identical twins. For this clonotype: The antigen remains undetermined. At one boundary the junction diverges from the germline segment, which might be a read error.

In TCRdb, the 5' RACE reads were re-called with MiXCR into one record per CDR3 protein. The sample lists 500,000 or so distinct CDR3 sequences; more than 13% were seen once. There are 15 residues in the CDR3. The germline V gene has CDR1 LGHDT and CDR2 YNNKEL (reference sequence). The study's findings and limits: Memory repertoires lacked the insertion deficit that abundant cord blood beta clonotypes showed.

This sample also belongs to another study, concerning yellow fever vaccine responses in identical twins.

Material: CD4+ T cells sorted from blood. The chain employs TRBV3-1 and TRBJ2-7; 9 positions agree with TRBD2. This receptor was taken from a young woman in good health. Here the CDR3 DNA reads TGTGCCACCAGCCAAGATCAGCGGGGGGTGGTCGAGCAGTACTTC. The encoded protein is CATSQDQRGVVEQYF.